Each of the 15 T cell receptor beta chains below was sequenced from the same sample in a study of Ad26.COV2.S vaccination and SARS-CoV-2 variants. Treatment: some 20 received Ad26.COV2.S at low or high dose, single or two shots; about 5 received placebo; per-sample allocation not given. Specimen acquisition occurred on day 63 following the initial vaccine or placebo injection. Using immunoSEQ multiplex PCR, the repertoire was profiled, and TCRdb retains in-frame clones only, with some absent. The sample holds 300,000 to 500,000 clones; approximately 91% are singletons and the top ten take 3.5%. This material consisted of peripheral blood, taken in a trial of Ad26.COV2.S vaccine versus placebo. These receptors all come from a person aged 18-60 years who received the Ad26.COV2.S COVID-19 vaccine or a placebo.

This chain connects TRBV12-5 to TRBJ1-5, with TRBD1 matching over 9 bases. This CDR3 has 14 amino acids. With 5 bases clipped from V and 5 bases from J, the junction kept 4 bases outside the gene matches. Germline-derived CDR1 and CDR2 are LGHNT and FRNRAP. This chain's CDR3 is CASGPGQGDQPQHF. The CDR3 nucleotides read TGTGCTAGTGGTCCGGGACAGGGTGATCAGCCCCAGCATTTT.

The rearrangement joins TRBV18 to TRBJ1-1; D uncertain. CDR3 length: 14 residues. Trimming took 1 base from V and 1 from J, leaving 7 bases between them. Germline values: CDR1 KGHSH, CDR2 LQKENI. CDR3 nucleotides: TGTGCCAGCTCACCACTAGCGAAGAACACTGAAGCTTTCTTT. Its translation is CASSPLAKNTEAFF.

The chain recombines TRBV5-6 with TRBJ1-5, with a possible D match to TRBD1 (5 bases). Between the trimmed V and J ends, which lost 1 base and 6 bases, there was a span of 11 bases. Germline V gene lookup returns CDR1 SGHDT and CDR2 YYEEEE. The length of the CDR3 is 14 residues. The CDR3 protein is CASSLQGRGQPQHF. The CDR3, as DNA: TGTGCCAGCAGCTTGCAGGGAAGAGGTCAGCCCCAGCATTTT. Complete variable domain (other parts from reference TRBV5-6 and TRBJ1-5): DAGVTQSPTHLIKTRGQQVTLRCSPKSGHDTVSWYQQALGQGPQFIFQYYEEEERQRGNFPDRFSGHQFPNYSSELNVNALLLGDSALYLCASSLQGRGQPQHFGDGTRLSIL.

A few counts support this clone. The V call is TRBV10-3, the J call TRBJ2-2; 11 nucleotides line up with TRBD2. This CDR3 region has 17 residues. Germline assignment: CDR1 ENHRY and CDR2 SYGVKD. J gave up 5 bases and V 2 bases, and 7 bases lay outside the gene matches. This CDR3 is CAISETLAGGETGELFF. The DNA for the CDR3 is TGTGCCATCAGTGAGACCCTAGCGGGGGGAGAAACCGGGGAGCTGTTTTTT.

The V and J genes are TRBV19 and TRBJ2-7, with TRBD1 matching 8 bases. J gave up 0 bases and V 4 bases, and 2 bases lay outside the gene matches. Germline CDR1 reads LNHDA; CDR2 reads SQIVND (reference sequence). The CDR3 sequence is 14 residues long. CDR3 residues: CASSKGQDSYEQYF. CDR3 bases: TGTGCCAGTAGTAAGGGACAGGACTCCTACGAGCAGTACTTC.

V and J are TRBV15 and TRBJ2-3, with D unresolved. Trimming shortened V by 1 base and J by 3 bases, and 5 bases separated the two germline ends. The CDR3 has 13 amino acids. CDR1 is LNHNV and CDR2 is YYDKDF in the germline V gene (reference sequence). The CDR3 DNA follows: TGTGCCACCAGCAGAGCCGGGACAGATACGCAGTATTTT. This encodes CATSRAGTDTQYF.

The chain is built from TRBV29-1 and TRBJ1-4, with D uncertain. V gave up 6 bases and J gave up 4 bases, with 9 bases separating them. This CDR3 has 12 amino acids. In germline, CDR1 is SQVTM, CDR2 ANQGSEA. CDR3 bases: TGCAGCGTGGGGATCGGTAATGAAAAACTGTTTTTT. It translates to CSVGIGNEKLFF.

This sequence joins TRBV27 and TRBJ1-6; a possible D gene is TRBD1 (5 bases). Deletions cut 3 bases from V and 6 bases from J, with 9 bases between. CDR3 length equals 14 residues. Germline assignment: CDR1 MNHEY and CDR2 SMNVEV (reference sequence). The CDR3 reads CASSFVGGNSPLHF. In nucleotides, the CDR3 is TGTGCCAGCAGTTTTGTGGGGGGTAATTCACCCCTCCACTTT.

As DNA, the CDR3 is TGTGCCAGCAGCGTAGTATCGGGGACTAGAGCTGAAGCTTTCTTT. This sequence encodes CASSVVSGTRAEAFF. The V gene is TRBV9, the J gene TRBJ1-1, with a tentative D call TRBD1 (5 bases). The germline V gene has CDR1 SGDLS and CDR2 YYNGEE. V lost 0 bases to trimming and J lost 6 bases, with 15 bases between them. The CDR3 contains 15 residues.

V and J are TRBV5-1 and TRBJ1-2, with TRBD1 identical over 12 bases. Trimming took 4 bases from V and 7 from J; bases not matched to a gene: 5. The CDR3 is made up of 14 amino acids. The germline V gene encodes CDR1 SGHRS and CDR2 YFSETQ. The CDR3 nucleotides are TGCGCCAGCAGCGAGGGACAGGGGGCGCTTGGCTACACCTTC. Translating gives CASSEGQGALGYTF. Full variable domain (remainder filled in from reference TRBV5-1 and TRBJ1-2): KAGVTQTPRYLIKTRGQQVTLSCSPISGHRSVSWYQQTPGQGLQFLFEYFSETQRNKGNFPGRFSGRQFSNSRSEMNVSTLELGDSALYLCASSEGQGALGYTFGSGTRLTVV.

The gene calls are TRBV14 and TRBJ1-1; D unclear. Trimming removed 4 bases from V and 0 bases from J, with 3 bases in between. CDR3 size: 12 residues. CDR1 SGHDN and CDR2 FVKESK come from the germline V gene. The CDR3 DNA is TGTGCCAGCAGCCTCATGAACACTGAAGCTTTCTTT. The encoded protein is CASSLMNTEAFF.

About this clone: A junction boundary mismatches the germline segment, possibly from a read error. This sequence joins TRBV6-5 and TRBJ2-5; 7 bases align to TRBD2. Germline-derived CDR1 and CDR2 are MNHEY and SVGAGI. This CDR3 is built from 14 residues. CDR3 DNA: TGTGCCAGCAGTTACTCGAGACTAGCCCCCGAATCACACTTC. This sequence encodes CASSYSRLAPESHF.

This chain connects TRBV7-2 to TRBJ2-1; tentatively, D is TRBD2 (7 bases). CDR1 is SGHTA, CDR2 FQGNSA, per germline. The CDR3 totals 18 residues. V shed 0 bases and J shed 0 bases, with 15 bases lying between them. CDR3 loop: CASSLAAAGAFSYNEQFF. CDR3 DNA: TGTGCCAGCAGCTTAGCGGCGGCGGGGGCATTCTCCTACAATGAGCAGTTCTTC.

The rearrangement uses TRBV5-1 and TRBJ2-3; weak D call: TRBD2 (5 bases). V dropped 3 bases and J dropped 2 bases, with 16 bases sitting between them. The CDR3 loop spans 16 amino acids. Looked up from germline, CDR1 is SGHRS and CDR2 is YFSETQ. Here the CDR3 reads CASSSTLPLATDTQYF. In nucleotides, the CDR3 is TGCGCCAGCAGCTCGACTCTTCCCCTAGCCACAGATACGCAGTATTTT.

J is TRBJ2-7 and V is TRBV18; the match to TRBD1 covers 8 bases. Germline CDR1 reads KGHSH; CDR2 reads LQKENI. V gave up 6 bases and J gave up 5 bases; unmatched junction bases: 9. The CDR3 has 14 amino acids. The CDR3 spells CASSPTGTGNEQYF. CDR3 DNA sequence: TGTGCCAGCTCGCCCACCGGGACAGGAAACGAGCAGTACTTC.